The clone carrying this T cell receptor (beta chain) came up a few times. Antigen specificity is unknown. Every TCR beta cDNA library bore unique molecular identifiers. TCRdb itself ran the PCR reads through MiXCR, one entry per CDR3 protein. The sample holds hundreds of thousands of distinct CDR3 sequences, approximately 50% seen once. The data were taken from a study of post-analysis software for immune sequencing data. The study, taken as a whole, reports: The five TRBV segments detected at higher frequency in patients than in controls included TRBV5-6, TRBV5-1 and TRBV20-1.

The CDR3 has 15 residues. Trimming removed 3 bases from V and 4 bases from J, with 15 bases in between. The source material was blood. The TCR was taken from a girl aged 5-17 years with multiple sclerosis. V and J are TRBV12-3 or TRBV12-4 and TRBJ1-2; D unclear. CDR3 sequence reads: CASSFGIAEIYGYTF. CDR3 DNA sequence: TGTGCCAGCAGTTTCGGCATTGCGGAGATCTATGGCTACACCTTC.